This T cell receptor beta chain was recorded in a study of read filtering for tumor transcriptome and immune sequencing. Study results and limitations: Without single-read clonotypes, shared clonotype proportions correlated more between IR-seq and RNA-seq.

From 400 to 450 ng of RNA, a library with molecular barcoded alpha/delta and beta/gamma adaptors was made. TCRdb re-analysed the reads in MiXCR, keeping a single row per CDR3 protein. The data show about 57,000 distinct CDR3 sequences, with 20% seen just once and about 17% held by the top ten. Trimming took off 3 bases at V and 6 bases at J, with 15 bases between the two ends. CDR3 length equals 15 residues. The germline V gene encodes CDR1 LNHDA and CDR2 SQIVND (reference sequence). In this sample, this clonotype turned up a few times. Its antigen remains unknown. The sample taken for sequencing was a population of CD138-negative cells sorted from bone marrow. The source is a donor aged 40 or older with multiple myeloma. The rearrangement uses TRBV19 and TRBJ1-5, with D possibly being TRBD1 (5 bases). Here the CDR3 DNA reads TGTGCCAGTAGTATGGGTATTGGGGCGCCTCAGCCCCAGCATTTT. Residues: CASSMGIGAPQPQHF.